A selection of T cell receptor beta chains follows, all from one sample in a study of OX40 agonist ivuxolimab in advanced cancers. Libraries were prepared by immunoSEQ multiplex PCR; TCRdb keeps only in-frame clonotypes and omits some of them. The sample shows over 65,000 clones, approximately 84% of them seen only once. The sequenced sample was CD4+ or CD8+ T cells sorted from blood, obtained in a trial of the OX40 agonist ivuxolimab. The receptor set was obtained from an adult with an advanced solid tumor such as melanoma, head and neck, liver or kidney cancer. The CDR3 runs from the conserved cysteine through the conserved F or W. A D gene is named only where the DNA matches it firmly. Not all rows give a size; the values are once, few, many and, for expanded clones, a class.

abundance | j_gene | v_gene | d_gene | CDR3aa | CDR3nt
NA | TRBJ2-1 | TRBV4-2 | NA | CASSQDGTFSGEQFF | TGTGCCAGCAGCCAAGATGGGACTTTTTCAGGTGAGCAGTTCTTC
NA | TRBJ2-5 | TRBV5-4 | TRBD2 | CASSKTSGGPKETQYF | TGTGCCAGCAGCAAAACTAGCGGGGGCCCAAAAGAGACCCAGTACTTC
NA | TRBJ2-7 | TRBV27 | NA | CASSSNSRAYEQYF | TGTGCCAGCAGTTCAAATTCAAGGGCCTACGAGCAGTACTTC
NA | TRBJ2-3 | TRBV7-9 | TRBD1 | CASSLSGQGRADTQYF | TGTGCCAGCAGCTTATCCGGACAGGGGAGAGCAGATACGCAGTATTTT
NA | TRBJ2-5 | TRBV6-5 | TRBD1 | CASSQGTGQETQYF | TGTGCCAGCAGCCAAGGGACAGGCCAAGAGACCCAGTACTTC
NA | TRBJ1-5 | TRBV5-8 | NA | CASGRDSNQPQHF | TGTGCCAGTGGCCGGGACAGCAATCAGCCCCAGCATTTT
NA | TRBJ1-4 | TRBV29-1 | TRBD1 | CSVAKQGVTNEKLFF | TGCAGCGTTGCGAAACAGGGGGTAACTAATGAAAAACTGTTTTTT
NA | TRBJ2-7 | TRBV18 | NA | CASSSSTDSYEQYF | TGTGCCAGCTCAAGTTCGACCGATTCCTACGAGCAGTACTTC
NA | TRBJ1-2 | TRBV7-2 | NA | CASSPKRDGYTF | TGTGCCAGCAGCCCGAAGAGGGATGGCTACACCTTC
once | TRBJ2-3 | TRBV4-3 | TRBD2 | CASSQDPPTSGGGNTQYF | TGCGCCAGCAGCCAAGATCCTCCTACTAGCGGGGGGGGTAATACGCAGTATTTT
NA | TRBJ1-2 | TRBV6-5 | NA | CASSYSGTITNYGYTF | TGTGCCAGCAGCTACTCCGGGACGATTACTAACTATGGCTACACCTTC
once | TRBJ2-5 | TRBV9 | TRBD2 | CASSVGLAGGQETQYF | TGTGCCAGCAGCGTAGGGCTAGCGGGGGGGCAAGAGACCCAGTACTTC
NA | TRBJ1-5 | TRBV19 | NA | CASSRGIGQPQHF | TGTGCCAGTAGTCGAGGGATAGGTCAGCCCCAGCATTTT
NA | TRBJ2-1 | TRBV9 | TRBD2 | CASSVGEAGGHNEQFF | TGTGCCAGCAGCGTAGGGGAAGCGGGGGGGCACAATGAGCAGTTCTTC
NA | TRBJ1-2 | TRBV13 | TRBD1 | CASSLAYDRVPYGYTF | TGTGCCAGCAGCTTAGCCTATGACAGGGTCCCCTATGGCTACACCTTC
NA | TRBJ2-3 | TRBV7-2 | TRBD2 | CASSSGLAGGIDTQYF | TGTGCCAGCAGCTCAGGACTAGCGGGGGGGATAGATACGCAGTATTTT
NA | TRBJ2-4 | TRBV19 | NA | CASSPGGGNIQYF | TGTGCCAGTAGCCCGGGGGGCGGAAACATTCAGTACTTC
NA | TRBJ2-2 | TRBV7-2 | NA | CASSLGGGYTGELFF | TGTGCCAGCAGCTTAGGCGGGGGCTACACCGGGGAGCTGTTTTTT
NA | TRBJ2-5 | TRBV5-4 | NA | CASSLGADETQYF | TGTGCCAGCAGCTTGGGAGCAGATGAGACCCAGTACTTC
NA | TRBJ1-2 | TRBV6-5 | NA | CASSYSGHSNYGYTF | TGTGCCAGCAGTTACTCGGGGCACTCTAACTATGGCTACACCTTC
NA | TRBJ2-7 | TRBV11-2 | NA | CASRGGPGDLRSYEQYF | TGTGCCAGCAGGGGCGGCCCGGGGGACCTACGGTCCTACGAGCAGTACTTC
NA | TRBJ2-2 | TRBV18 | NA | CASSSGLDTGELFF | TGTGCCAGCTCATCGGGACTTGACACCGGGGAGCTGTTTTTT
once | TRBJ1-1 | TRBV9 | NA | CASSVGGSGNTEAFF | TGTGCCAGCAGCGTTGGGGGGAGTGGGAACACTGAAGCTTTCTTT
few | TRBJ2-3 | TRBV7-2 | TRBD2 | CASSTGLAGSIDTQYF | TGTGCCAGCAGCACCGGACTAGCGGGAAGTATAGATACGCAGTATTTT
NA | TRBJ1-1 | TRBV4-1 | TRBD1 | CASSQHLRDRLMNTEAFF | TGCGCCAGCAGCCAACACCTCCGGGACAGACTCATGAACACTGAAGCTTTCTTT
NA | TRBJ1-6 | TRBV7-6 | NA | CASSLATYNSPLHF | TGTGCCAGCAGCTTAGCCACCTATAATTCACCCCTCCACTTT
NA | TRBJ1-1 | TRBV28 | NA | CASSFPGTRNTEAFF | TGTGCCAGCAGTTTCCCTGGGACAAGGAACACTGAAGCTTTCTTT
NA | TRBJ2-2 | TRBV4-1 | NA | CASSQDWQARDTGELFF | TGCGCCAGCAGCCAAGATTGGCAGGCCCGTGACACCGGGGAGCTGTTTTTT
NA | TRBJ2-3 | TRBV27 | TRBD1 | CASRQGATDTQYF | TGTGCCAGCAGACAGGGGGCAACAGATACGCAGTATTTT
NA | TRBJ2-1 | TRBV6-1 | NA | CASSEFRYEQFF | TGTGCCAGCAGTGAGTTCCGTTATGAGCAGTTCTTC
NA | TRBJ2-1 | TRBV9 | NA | CASSKTGTQNRVWSSYNEQFF | TGTGCCAGCAGCAAAACCGGGACACAGAACAGGGTCTGGAGCTCCTACAATGAGCAGTTCTTC
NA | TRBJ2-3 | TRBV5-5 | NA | CASSAREGTDTQYF | TGTGCCAGCAGCGCCAGGGAGGGCACAGATACGCAGTATTTT
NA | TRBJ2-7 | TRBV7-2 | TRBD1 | CASSLLGQDSYEQYF | TGTGCCAGCAGCTTATTGGGACAGGACTCCTACGAGCAGTACTTC
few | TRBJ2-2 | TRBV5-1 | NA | CASSLGGGAFRELFF | TGCGCCAGCAGCTTGGGCGGGGGCGCCTTCCGGGAGCTGTTTTTT
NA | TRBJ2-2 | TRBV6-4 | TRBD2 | CASSERAGGLNTGELFF | TGTGCCAGCAGTGAGCGAGCGGGGGGCCTGAACACCGGGGAGCTGTTTTTT
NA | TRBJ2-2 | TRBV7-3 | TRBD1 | CASSPGTGRTGELFF | TGTGCCAGCAGCCCCGGGACAGGGAGGACCGGGGAGCTGTTTTTT
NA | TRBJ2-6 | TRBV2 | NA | CASGREAGANVLTF | TGTGCCAGCGGCCGCGAGGCTGGGGCCAACGTCCTGACTTTC
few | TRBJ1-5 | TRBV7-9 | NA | CASSLQGGGNQPQHF | TGTGCCAGCAGTTTACAGGGTGGCGGCAATCAGCCCCAGCATTTT
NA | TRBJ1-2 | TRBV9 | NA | CASSPNTGSSRGYTF | TGTGCCAGCAGCCCGAATACAGGGAGCTCGAGAGGCTACACCTTC
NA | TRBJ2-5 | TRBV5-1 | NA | CASSLEGMETQYF | TGCGCCAGCAGCTTGGAGGGTATGGAGACCCAGTACTTC
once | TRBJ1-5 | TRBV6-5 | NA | CASTPLEGSNQPQHF | TGTGCCAGCACCCCCCTGGAGGGTAGCAATCAGCCCCAGCATTTT
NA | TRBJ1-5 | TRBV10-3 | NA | CAISDRDSNQPQHF | TGTGCCATCAGTGACCGGGACAGCAATCAGCCCCAGCATTTT
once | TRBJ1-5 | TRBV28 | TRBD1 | CASSWGQGDHQPQHF | TGTGCCAGCAGTTGGGGGCAGGGGGACCATCAGCCCCAGCATTTT
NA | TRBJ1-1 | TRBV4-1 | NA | CASSQEWRVGYTEAFF | TGCGCCAGCAGCCAAGAGTGGAGGGTAGGGTACACTGAAGCTTTCTTT
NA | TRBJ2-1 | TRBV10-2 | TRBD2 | CASRETGLAGAEQFF | TGCGCCAGCAGGGAAACCGGACTAGCGGGGGCCGAGCAGTTCTTC
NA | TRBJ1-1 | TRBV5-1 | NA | CASSLQDPLNTEAFF | TGCGCCAGCAGCTTGCAAGATCCCCTGAACACTGAAGCTTTCTTT
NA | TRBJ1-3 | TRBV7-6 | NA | CASSLNMALSGNTIYF | TGTGCCAGCAGCTTAAATATGGCCCTCTCTGGAAACACCATATATTTT
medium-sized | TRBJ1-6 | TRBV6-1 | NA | CASSDGHANNSPLHF | TGTGCCAGCAGTGACGGACACGCCAATAATTCACCCCTCCACTTT
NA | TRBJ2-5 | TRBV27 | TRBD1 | CASSFDRGLGEYF | TGTGCCAGCAGTTTCGACAGGGGACTGGGGGAGTACTTC
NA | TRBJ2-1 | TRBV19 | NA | CAVGGSRLNEQFF | TGTGCCGTTGGAGGTTCTCGGCTCAATGAGCAGTTCTTC
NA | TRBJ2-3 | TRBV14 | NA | CASSQDDGVTASTDTQYF | TGTGCCAGCAGCCAAGATGATGGGGTAACGGCTTCCACAGATACGCAGTATTTT